Here is one T cell receptor beta chain with its context. The antigen remains undetermined. There are 19 residues in the CDR3. Germline V lookup: CDR1 SGHTA, CDR2 FQGNSA. V shed 5 bases and J 4 bases; nucleotides not matched to a gene: 18. CD8+ and CD4+ T cells from blood underwent TCR beta sequencing, which was carried out in a high-throughput format. CD8+ and CD4+ T cells were negatively isolated; TEMRA cells were FACS-enriched. The data derive from a study of CD8 T cells in Susac syndrome. Study-wide findings and caveats: The study conceded that relatively few individuals underwent its TCR sequencing and HLA analysis.

RNA in amounts of roughly 0.5 to 1 ug was reverse transcribed with random hexamers. By means of immunoSEQ multiplex PCR, TCR beta CDR3 spanning 54 Vbeta and 13 Jbeta underwent amplification. MiXCR was run by TCRdb on the immunoSEQ multiplex PCR reads, yielding one entry per CDR3 protein. The sample lists approximately 300,000 distinct CDR3 sequences, approximately 85% occurring once. The rearrangement links TRBV7-2 to TRBJ2-1; TRBD2 agrees at 9 bases. Material: CD8+ T cells from PBMCs. The source is a human donor with multiple sclerosis. The CDR3 protein is CASSRVAGDPTTFYNEQFF. The CDR3 DNA follows: TGTGCCAGCAGCCGGGTAGCGGGAGACCCAACCACCTTTTACAATGAGCAGTTCTTC.